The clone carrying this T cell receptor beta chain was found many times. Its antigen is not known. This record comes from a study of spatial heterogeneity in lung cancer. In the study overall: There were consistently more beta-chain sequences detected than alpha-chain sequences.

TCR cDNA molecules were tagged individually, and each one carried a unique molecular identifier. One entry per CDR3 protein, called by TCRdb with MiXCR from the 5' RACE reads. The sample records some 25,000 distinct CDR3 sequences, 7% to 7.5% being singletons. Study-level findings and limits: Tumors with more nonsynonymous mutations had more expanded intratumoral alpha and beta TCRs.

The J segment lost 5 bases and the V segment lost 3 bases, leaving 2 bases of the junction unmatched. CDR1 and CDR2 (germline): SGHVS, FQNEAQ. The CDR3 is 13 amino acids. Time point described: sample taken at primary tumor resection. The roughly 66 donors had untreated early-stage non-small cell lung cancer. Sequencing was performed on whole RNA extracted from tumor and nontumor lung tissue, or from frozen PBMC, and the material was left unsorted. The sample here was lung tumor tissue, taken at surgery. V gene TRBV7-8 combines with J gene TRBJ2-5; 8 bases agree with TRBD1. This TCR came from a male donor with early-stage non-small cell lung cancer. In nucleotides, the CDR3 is TGTGCCAGCAGCTTGGACAGGGAGGAGACCCAGTACTTC. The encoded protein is CASSLDREETQYF.